The subject of this entry is one T cell receptor beta chain. What it binds is not known. This sample stems from a study of shared clonotypes between healthy human individuals. General observations from the study: Genetic and exposure-history diversity was limited by the small donor number. Larger estimated richness was generally seen in naive subsets than in memory subsets.

The authors divided CD4+ cells into CD45RA+ naive and CD45RA-negative memory subsets. Germline CDR1 reads LNHNV; CDR2 reads YYDKDF (reference sequence). Deletions cut 0 bases from V and 0 bases from J, with 9 bases between. CDR3 length: 15 residues. Assay: immunoSEQ multiplex PCR; the TCRdb copy retains only in-frame clones and omits some. Among some 1 million clones listed, about 75% were seen once. This TCR derives from a young man in good health. Sequencing was done on a sample of memory CD4+ T cells sorted from blood. Subset given: CD45RA-negative fraction. V usage is TRBV15 and J usage is TRBJ2-7; no definite D call. CDR3 nucleotide sequence: TGTGCCACCAGCAGAGACGGGTTTGGCTCCTACGAGCAGTACTTC. It yields the protein CATSRDGFGSYEQYF.